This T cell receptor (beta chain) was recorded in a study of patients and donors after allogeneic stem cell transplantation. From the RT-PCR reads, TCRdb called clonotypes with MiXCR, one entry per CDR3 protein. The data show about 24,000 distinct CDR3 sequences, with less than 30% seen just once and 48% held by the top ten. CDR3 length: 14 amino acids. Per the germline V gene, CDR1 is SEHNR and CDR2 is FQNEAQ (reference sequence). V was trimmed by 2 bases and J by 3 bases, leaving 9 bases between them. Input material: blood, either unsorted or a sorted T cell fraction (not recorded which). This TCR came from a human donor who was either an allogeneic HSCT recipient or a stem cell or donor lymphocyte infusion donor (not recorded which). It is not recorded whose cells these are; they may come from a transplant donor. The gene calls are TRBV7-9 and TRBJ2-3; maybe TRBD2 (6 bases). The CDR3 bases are TGTGCCAGCAGCTTATGGGGGAGGACAGATACGCAGTATTTT. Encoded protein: CASSLWGRTDTQYF.